This T cell receptor beta chain was identified during a study of regulatory T cells in long-lasting Graves disease. Germline values: CDR1 DFQATT, CDR2 SNEGSKA (reference sequence). This CDR3 is built from 15 residues. Trimming pared 3 bases from V and 0 bases from J, leaving 14 bases between. Time point meaning: newly diagnosed GD, antithyroid drugs for less than 3 months. Isolated PBMC RNA provided the starting material for the TCR library. Peripheral blood, around 10 milliliters of it, was drawn into EDTA tubes. The TCR beta library used iRepertoire HTBI primers with Arm-PCR amplification of CDR3. TCRdb used MiXCR to reprocess the multiplex PCR reads, holding one entry per CDR3 protein. The data show a few hundred thousand distinct CDR3 sequences, with approximately 18% seen just once and 14% held by the top ten. This clonotype came up many times. The sample was also linked to a second study, of T cells in Graves' hyperthyroidism and ophthalmopathy. Per that study: HTBI primers drove first-round RT-PCR of the TCR CDR3.

Specimen: peripheral blood mononuclear cells (PBMCs), collected at new diagnosis, from a patient treated with antithyroid drugs. The chain carries TRBV20-1 and TRBJ1-1; no reliable D call. This TCR was sampled from a woman in her 30s with Graves disease. The CDR3 region has the DNA TGCAGTGCTAGCTCTGGGGAAACCTTGAACACTGAAGCTTTCTTT. Translating it yields CSASSGETLNTEAFF.